This record covers a single T cell receptor (beta chain). The sequence runs out 3 residues before the end of the CDR3; the remainder is reconstructed from the germline J gene. The data stem from a study of T cells in women clearing cervical HPV infection. Germline CDR1 is LNHDA and CDR2 is SQIVND (reference sequence). V dropped 5 bases and J dropped 2; count of bases not matched to a gene: 9. This CDR3 is 17 amino acids long. Average input was around 1,200 ng genomic DNA for immunoSEQ TCR beta CDR3 amplification. Sequencing used immunoSEQ multiplex PCR; TCRdb keeps in-frame clones, though not all of them. Its table records under 30,000 clones.

V gene TRBV19 combines with J gene TRBJ2-6, with 7 positions matching TRBD2. Sample: blood buffy coat. This clonotype was sampled from a woman between 18 and 75 years old with a cervical HPV16 infection that either progressed to CIN3+ or cleared (not recorded which). The sequenced CDR3 bases are TGTGCCAGTAGTTCGGGACTTGGGAGGGCTGGGGCCAACGTC. Its translation: CASSSGLGRAGANV. The full CDR3 sequence reads CASSSGLGRAGANVLTF. Together with reference TRBV19 and TRBJ2-6, the CDR3 gives the full variable domain: DGGITQSPKYLFRKEGQNVTLSCEQNLNHDAMYWYRQDPGQGLRLIYYSQIVNDFQKGDIAEGYSVSREKKESFPLTVTSAQKNPTAFYLCASSSGLGRAGANVLTFGAGSRLTVL.